The present entry profiles one T cell receptor beta chain with its context. Its antigen is not identified. The data are from a study of cytotoxic CD8 clonotypes in ibrutinib-treated CLL. Turning to the study itself: Treatment had run for a median about 11 months, range 6 to 36, when response samples were taken.

Depths of 1 in 200,000 to 1 in 1 million T cells were the sequencing target. Profiled with immunoSEQ multiplex PCR; TCRdb holds only in-frame clones, not every one. The table includes roughly 200,000 clones, 60% to 80% detected once. Study findings and constraints: Clonality climbed at ibrutinib response, then dropped toward baseline at progression. Timing of sampling differed between sustained-remission and progressing patients.

The germline CDR1 and CDR2 sequences are SGHDT and YYEEEE. Trimming cost V 4 bases and J 0 bases, with 11 bases left between them. The CDR3 is 14 amino acids. The specimen was PBMCs, collected after 12 months of ibrutinib treatment. The sequence came from a human donor with chronic lymphocytic leukemia. This sequence joins TRBV5-6 and TRBJ2-7; TRBD2 is a possible D gene (5 bases). CDR3 amino acids: CASSANRDSYEQYF. In DNA, the CDR3 is TGTGCCAGCAGCGCTAACCGGGACTCCTACGAGCAGTACTTC.